Below, 13 T cell receptor beta chains from the same sample are listed, as sequenced in a study of blood T cell repertoires in COVID-19. Here immunoSEQ multiplex PCR was the method, and the copy in TCRdb shows in-frame clones only, minus some. The sample has about 120,000 clones; approximately 85% are singletons. The sequenced sample was peripheral blood. The receptors stem from a human donor in a cohort sampled during active COVID-19.

V is TRBV7-8 and J is TRBJ1-6; a weak D match, TRBD1 (5 bases). The germline V gene has CDR1 SGHVS and CDR2 FQNEAQ. Trimming took 7 bases from V and 8 from J, leaving 12 bases between them. There are 13 residues in the CDR3. The chain's CDR3 is CASTQGRDSPLHF. CDR3 nucleotides: TGTGCCAGCACCCAGGGTCGCGATTCACCCCTCCACTTT.

The chain links TRBV19 to TRBJ1-6; D unclear. V was shortened by 3 bases and J by 4 bases, with 7 bases between the two germline ends. The germline V gene encodes CDR1 LNHDA and CDR2 SQIVND (reference sequence). The CDR3 loop spans 14 amino acids. CDR3 protein: CASSIKAYNSPLHF. CDR3 nucleotides: TGTGCCAGTAGTATTAAAGCTTATAATTCACCCCTCCACTTT.

This chain links TRBV29-1 with TRBJ2-2; a weak D match, TRBD1 (6 bases). Germline V gives CDR1 SQVTM, CDR2 ANQGSEA. V was shortened by 4 bases and J by 2 bases, with 11 bases between the two germline ends. The CDR3 loop spans 14 amino acids. The CDR3 here is CSVGRTANTGELFF. CDR3 nucleotide sequence: TGCAGCGTTGGCCGGACAGCTAACACCGGGGAGCTGTTTTTT.

The V and J genes are TRBV2 and TRBJ2-7, with D possibly being TRBD1 (6 bases). Germline V CDR1 and CDR2: SNHLY, FYNNEI. The CDR3 runs to 14 residues. The V gene lost 2 bases and the J gene lost 2 bases, with 10 bases spanning the gap. The CDR3 sequence is CASSERQAAYEQYF. DNA of the CDR3: TGTGCCAGCAGTGAAAGACAGGCCGCCTACGAGCAGTACTTC. The variable domain in full, with the rest retrieved from reference TRBV2 and TRBJ2-7, is EPEVTQTPSHQVTQMGQEVILRCVPISNHLYFYWYRQILGQKVEFLVSFYNNEISEKSEIFDDQFSVERPDGSNFTLKIRSTKLEDSAMYFCASSERQAAYEQYFGPGTRLTVT.

V and J are TRBV5-1 and TRBJ1-2; TRBD1 matches at 7 bases. After removal of 4 bases from V and 5 bases from J, the junction contained 8 bases not matched to a gene. Germline lookup yields CDR1 SGHRS and CDR2 YFSETQ. This CDR3 is 14 amino acids long. The CDR3 loop reads CASSPGDREYGYTF. The CDR3 coding sequence is TGCGCCAGCAGCCCCGGGGACAGAGAATATGGCTACACCTTC.

The V call is TRBV6-5, the J call TRBJ1-1; 12 bases match TRBD1. The length of the CDR3 is 16 residues. Trimming removed 2 bases from V and 0 bases from J; junction bases left unmatched: 1. Per the germline V gene, CDR1 is MNHEY and CDR2 is SVGAGI. CDR3 sequence reads: CASSYRDRGLNTEAFF. The CDR3 DNA reads as TGTGCCAGCAGTTACCGGGACAGGGGGCTGAACACTGAAGCTTTCTTT.

The CDR3 nucleotides are TGCGCCAGCAGCCCGGAGGGACAGGGGGCAAATGAAAAACTGTTTTTT. Residues: CASSPEGQGANEKLFF. The V gene is TRBV5-1, the J gene TRBJ1-4; the match to TRBD1 covers 12 bases. J was trimmed by 5 bases and V by 4 bases; bases with no gene match: 6. Per the germline V gene, CDR1 is SGHRS and CDR2 is YFSETQ. CDR3 length: 16 residues.

V and J are TRBV19 and TRBJ2-2; TRBD2 might be the D (5 bases). The CDR3 has 12 residues. Looked up from germline, CDR1 is LNHDA and CDR2 is SQIVND (reference sequence). V was shortened by 10 bases and J by 8 bases, with 14 bases between the two germline ends. This CDR3 is CANPPRRGELFF. CDR3 nucleotide sequence: TGTGCCAACCCCCCCCGGAGGGGGGAGCTGTTTTTT.

This clone was counted at least ten times. The chain has TRBV9 and TRBJ2-2, with D possibly being TRBD1 (6 bases). The CDR3 extends over 15 amino acids. Germline values: CDR1 SGDLS, CDR2 YYNGEE. Deletions cut 0 bases from V and 4 bases from J, with 10 bases between. The CDR3 nucleotides read TGTGCCAGCAGCGTAGGGACAGCCCTCACCGGGGAGCTGTTTTTT. This sequence encodes CASSVGTALTGELFF.

The chain has TRBV2 and TRBJ1-5; possible D gene TRBD1, 5 bases. The CDR3 runs 15 residues. V lost 6 bases to trimming and J lost 6 bases, with 18 bases between them. Germline CDR1 is SNHLY and CDR2 is FYNNEI. The CDR3 region has the DNA TGTGCCAGCAGGGGGGACCGGGTCGGGGGTCAGCCCCAGCATTTT. The encoded protein is CASRGDRVGGQPQHF. The whole variable domain, remainder taken from reference TRBV2 and TRBJ1-5, is EPEVTQTPSHQVTQMGQEVILRCVPISNHLYFYWYRQILGQKVEFLVSFYNNEISEKSEIFDDQFSVERPDGSNFTLKIRSTKLEDSAMYFCASRGDRVGGQPQHFGDGTRLSIL.

This sequence joins TRBV18 and TRBJ1-5, with TRBD1 as a possible D gene (6 bases). CDR1 is KGHSH and CDR2 is LQKENI in the germline V gene. Trimming removed 1 base from V and 4 bases from J, with 11 bases in between. The CDR3 extends over 15 amino acids. The CDR3: CASSPQSGVNQPQHF. The CDR3 DNA follows: TGTGCCAGCTCACCACAGTCAGGGGTAAATCAGCCCCAGCATTTT.

The V call is TRBV4-1, the J call TRBJ1-6; tentative D call: TRBD1 (5 bases). V was clipped by 0 bases and J by 10 bases, with 13 bases between them. CDR1 is MGHRA, CDR2 YSYEKL, per germline. There are 15 residues in the CDR3. CDR3 sequence reads: CASSQDWAGQSPLHF. In nucleotides, the CDR3 is TGCGCCAGCAGCCAAGATTGGGCAGGGCAGTCACCCCTCCACTTT.

V is TRBV6-6 and J is TRBJ1-5; 9 positions match TRBD1. V lost 6 bases and J lost 7; bases outside the gene matches: 4. The CDR3 is 13 residues long. Germline loops: CDR1 MNHNY, CDR2 SVGAGI (reference sequence). CDR3 sequence (DNA): TGTGCCAGCAGGTATACAGGGGGCCAGCCCCAGCATTTT. It codes for CASRYTGGQPQHF.